Sequencing of this T cell receptor (beta chain) was carried out in a study of cytomegalovirus exposure and HLA in healthy donors. Study-wide findings and caveats: Using the classifier, cytomegalovirus status was reportedly diagnosed with high specificity and sensitivity. Later analysis associated a missense DCLRE1C variant with TCR beta V- and J-gene trimming. In vitro checks showed that a few CMV-associated chains really do target CMV antigens. TCR sequences were mostly rare, though some public TCRs occurred in many donors.

A single count supports this clone. Its specificity is unknown. Trimming removed 5 bases from V and 2 bases from J; junction bases left unmatched: 7. Germline CDR1 is SQVTM and CDR2 is ANQGSEA. The CDR3 runs to 14 residues. This PCR relied on a set of 60 Vbeta primers and 13 Jbeta primers. Sequencing was performed with immunoSEQ multiplex PCR; in TCRdb, only in-frame clones are kept and a portion is missing. The repertoire consists of 150,000 to 200,000 clones, with around 80% occurring once and the leading ten covering around 3.2%. The sample was PBMCs. The clonotype comes from a woman aged 45 to 65 in good health and CMV-seropositive. The genes are TRBV29-1 and TRBJ2-3; TRBD2 matches at 7 bases. CDR3 sequence (DNA): TGCAGCGTTATGGAAGCGGGGACCACAGATACGCAGTATTTT. Translation gives CSVMEAGTTDTQYF.